The clone carrying this TCR beta chain has at least ten counts. Its antigen remains unknown. The data stem from a study of T-cell reconstitution after alpha-beta-depleted transplantation in children. Overall study results and limits: Where alpha-beta T cells came from about two months after transplant was reportedly several hundred expanded graft clones. Counts and diversity of T cells one year after transplant came mostly from newly produced T cells.

The CDR3 has 15 amino acids. Trimming left V 3 bases short and J 3 bases short, with 15 bases between. A TCRbeta library incorporating unique molecular identifiers was prepared. TCRdb reanalysed the PCR reads using MiXCR and keeps one entry per CDR3 protein. The data hold around 500,000 distinct CDR3 sequences, with approximately 22% observed a single time. The source was PBMCs, mostly from graft donor cells, collected 360 days after TCRalphabeta/CD19-depleted stem cell transplant. The sequence was collected from a boy under two years old who had a stem cell transplant for acute myeloid leukemia, so the T cells may come from the graft donor. J is TRBJ2-7 and V is TRBV12-3 or TRBV12-4; D not resolved. CDR3 residues: CASSLVVGHYYEQYF. The CDR3 DNA reads TGTGCCAGCAGTTTGGTTGTCGGGCACTACTACGAGCAGTACTTC.